This T cell receptor beta chain stems from a study of blood T cell repertoires in COVID-19. For the study at large: The study drew acute and convalescent COVID-19 samples from the United States, Italy and Spain. Nucleic acid was either cDNA or gDNA, and it came from T cells, B-cell-depleted T cells, or PBMCs.

In the original workflow: Researchers report that nucleated cell counts were estimated from reference gene primer amplification. Assay: immunoSEQ multiplex PCR; the TCRdb copy retains only in-frame clones and omits some. V, J and clone size reflect that table, while D and trimming were determined from the DNA. The sample holds 380,000 or so clones; 89% are singletons and the top ten take over 1%. Trimming shortened V by 6 bases and J by 1 base, and 6 bases separated the two germline ends. Germline CDR1 MNHEY, CDR2 SVGAGI. The CDR3 has 12 residues. This TCR derives from a man aged 35-49 years with acute or convalescent COVID-19. Sequenced material: peripheral blood. The rearrangement uses TRBV6-5 and TRBJ2-5; no firm D call. In DNA, the CDR3 is TGTGCCAGCAGAGCCCCCCAAGAGACCCAGTACTTC. Translated, it gives CASRAPQETQYF.